Each of the 27 T cell receptor beta chains below was sequenced from the same sample in a study of tumor-infiltrating lymphocytes in oesophageal squamous cell carcinoma. From the PCR reads, TCRdb called clonotypes with MiXCR, one entry per CDR3 protein. The data hold about 10,000 distinct CDR3 sequences, with 50% to 75% observed a single time. Sequencing was performed on esophageal tumor tissue. The receptors come from a female donor with esophageal squamous cell carcinoma.

This clonotype was detected only a few times. CDR3: CASSPQMGGHEQYF. The DNA of the CDR3 is TGTGCCAGCAGCCCTCAGATGGGCGGACACGAGCAGTACTTC. This chain joins TRBV7-6 and TRBJ2-1; D gene ambiguous. The J call may not be correct, given that the DNA end is closer to TRBJ2-7. Germline CDR1 and CDR2: SGHVS and FNYEAQ. The CDR3 runs to 14 residues.

This clonotype has only a few counts. This CDR3 is missing its conserved last phenylalanine or tryptophan, likely due to a read error. It is unclear where the CDR3 begins or ends on the DNA, so no DNA is shown, and the CDR3 is as TCRdb lists it. The chain combines TRBV7-2 with TRBJ1-1. The CDR3 numbers 17 amino acids, ends counted. In germline, CDR1 is SGHTA, CDR2 FQGNSA. The CDR3 spells CASSTRLAGFWSSTSAP.

This clonotype was picked up a small number of times. The chain has TRBV7-6 and TRBJ2-1; D unresolved. Between the trimmed V and J ends, which lost 0 bases and 7 bases, there was a span of 7 bases. The CDR3 consists of 13 residues. Germline-derived CDR1 and CDR2 are SGHVS and FNYEAQ. DNA for the CDR3: TGTGCCAGCAGCTTAGCCGACGGGAATGAGCAGTTCTTC. Residues: CASSLADGNEQFF.

Turning to this clonotype: At one end, the junction sequence differs from germline, possibly due to a read error. The chain uses TRBV12-3 or TRBV12-4 and TRBJ2-4; TRBD1 aligns across 10 bases. The CDR3 covers 14 residues. The CDR3 protein is CASSIRDRGYEQYF. The DNA for the CDR3 is TGTGCCAGCAGTATCCGGGACAGGGGCTACGAGCAGTACTTT.

Here the CDR3 reads CASSLASDRGETQYF. The DNA of the CDR3 is TGTGCCAGCAGCTTAGCATCGGACAGGGGGGAGACCCAGTACTTC. This chain connects TRBV7-2 to TRBJ2-7, with 10 bases aligning to TRBD1. The J call may not be correct, given that the DNA end is closer to TRBJ2-5. The germline V gene has CDR1 SGHTA and CDR2 FQGNSA. This CDR3 spans 15 amino acids.

The genes are TRBV7-6 and TRBJ2-4; D is ambiguous. Germline CDR1 is SGHVS and CDR2 is FNYEAQ. The CDR3 is made up of 14 amino acids. The V and J ends lost 5 bases and 8 bases respectively, with 16 bases between them. The CDR3 bases are TGTGCCAGCAGCCGCCCTTCCAGTTATCACATTCAGTACTTC. Its protein is CASSRPSSYHIQYF. The whole variable domain, filled in from reference TRBV7-6 and TRBJ2-4, reads GAGVSQSPRYKVTKRGQDVALRCDPISGHVSLYWYRQALGQGPEFLTYFNYEAQQDKSGLPNDRFSAERPEGSISTLTIQRTEQRDSAMYRCASSRPSSYHIQYFGAGTRLSVL.

The chain recombines TRBV7-8 with TRBJ2-7, with 7 bases that match TRBD2. Germline V gene data show CDR1 as SGHVS and CDR2 as FQNEAQ. This CDR3 comprises 15 residues. The V gene end was trimmed by 4 bases and the J gene end by 7 bases; junction bases not matched to a gene: 13. CDR3 DNA: TGTGCCAGCAGCTCCCGGGACTACCCTCCGAGGGAGCAGTACTTC. Residues: CASSSRDYPPREQYF.

This clonotype occurred a few times. This chain links TRBV6-1 with TRBJ2-7, with TRBD2 matching over 9 bases. The J call could be wrong; TRBJ2-1 is a better fit for the DNA end. The CDR3 runs 17 residues. Germline loops: CDR1 MNHNS, CDR2 SASEGT. Here the CDR3 reads CASSQPVLSGRYNEQFF. In DNA form, the CDR3 reads TGTGCCAGCAGTCAACCCGTCTTGAGCGGGAGGTACAATGAGCAGTTCTTC.

The chain carries TRBV10-3 and TRBJ2-7; no clear D. The DNA end is more similar to TRBJ2-1, so the J call may be wrong. Germline assignment: CDR1 ENHRY and CDR2 SYGVKD. The CDR3 runs to 14 residues. Here the CDR3 DNA reads TGTGCCTCCTCCCCAGTTAGCTCCTACAATGAGCAGTTCTTC. Translated: CASSPVSSYNEQFF.

This chain links TRBV6-6 with TRBJ2-3, with no clear D. The germline V and J ends were trimmed by 5 bases and 2 bases, with 14 bases remaining between them. There are 15 residues in the CDR3. CDR1 is MNHNY, CDR2 SVGAGI, per germline (reference sequence). CDR3 nucleotide sequence: TGTGCCAGCAGTACCCTGACCGGTTACACAGATACGCAGTATTTT. This codes for CASSTLTGYTDTQYF.

This clonotype was seen ten or more times. The chain recombines TRBV7-3 with TRBJ2-3; 7 bases fit TRBD2. The CDR3 sequence is 16 residues long. Germline loops: CDR1 SGHTA, CDR2 FQGTGA. Trimming at V came to 2 bases and at J to 2 bases, leaving 7 bases not matched to a gene. The CDR3: CASSLWGGSLTDTQYF. The CDR3 DNA follows: TGTGCCAGCAGCTTATGGGGCGGGAGCCTCACAGATACGCAGTATTTT.

The V call is TRBV7-2, the J call TRBJ2-5, with a possible D match to TRBD1 (5 bases). Germline values: CDR1 SGHTA, CDR2 FQGNSA. V lost 1 base to trimming and J lost 5 bases, with 8 bases between them. The CDR3 runs 13 residues. The CDR3 region has the DNA TGTGCCAGCAGCTTAGTATCAGGGGAGACCCAGTACTTC. Translation gives CASSLVSGETQYF.

This clonotype was recorded at least ten times. The chain carries TRBV19 and TRBJ2-5, with D perhaps matching TRBD1 (6 bases). The CDR3 extends over 14 amino acids. V dropped 5 bases and J dropped 2 bases, with 12 bases sitting between them. Germline CDR1 LNHDA, CDR2 SQIVND (reference sequence). In DNA, the CDR3 is TGTGCCAGTAGTCCCCGACAGGTTCAAGAGACCCAGTACTTC. The encoded protein is CASSPRQVQETQYF.

This chain connects TRBV7-8 to TRBJ2-4, with 14 positions matching TRBD2. TRBJ2-7 matches the DNA end more closely, so the J call is doubtful. Per the germline V gene, CDR1 is SGHVS and CDR2 is FQNEAQ. The CDR3 extends over 17 amino acids. CDR3 in amino acids: CASSFILTSGRANEQYF. The CDR3 region has the DNA TGTGCCAGCAGCTTCATTCTGACTAGCGGGAGGGCCAACGAGCAGTACTTC.

The chain joins TRBV12-3 or TRBV12-4 to TRBJ2-5; D gene uncertain. The DNA end is a closer match to TRBJ2-7, so the J assignment may be wrong. The CDR3 totals 14 residues. The CDR3 DNA sequence: TGTGCCAGCAGTTTAGGGCAGGACCTATACGAGCAGTACTTC. This encodes CASSLGQDLYEQYF.

V gene TRBV7-3 combines with J gene TRBJ2-6; D uncertain. V gave up 9 bases and J gave up 1 base, with 7 bases separating them. Germline CDR1 SGHTA, CDR2 FQGTGA. The CDR3 extends over 13 amino acids. The chain's CDR3 is CASLVSGANVLTF. CDR3 nucleotides: TGTGCCAGTTTGGTGTCTGGGGCCAACGTCCTGACTTTC.

The V and J genes are TRBV7-9 and TRBJ1-2, with D uncertain. Germline V lookup: CDR1 SEHNR, CDR2 FQNEAQ (reference sequence). The germline V and J ends were trimmed by 7 bases and 4 bases, with 19 bases remaining between them. This CDR3 is built from 15 residues. The DNA for the CDR3 is TGTGCCAGCACCCCGGGGTTGTCGCGGGGCTATGGCTACACCTTC. Amino acid sequence: CASTPGLSRGYGYTF.

This clonotype was counted only a few times. The chain uses TRBV7-8 and TRBJ2-5; D perhaps matches TRBD1 (7 bases). The CDR3 totals 17 residues. Trimming pared 5 bases from V and 3 bases from J, leaving 22 bases between. From germline, CDR1 is SGHVS and CDR2 FQNEAQ. CDR3 in DNA: TGTGCCAGCAGCATAATCCAATACAGGGGCGGGGAAGAGACCCAGTACTTC. Protein sequence: CASSIIQYRGGEETQYF.

V and J are TRBV11-2 and TRBJ1-1, with D unresolved. Per germline, CDR1 SGHAT and CDR2 FQNNGV. Deletions cut 3 bases from V and 1 base from J, with 9 bases between. CDR3 size: 14 residues. In DNA form, the CDR3 reads TGTGCCAGCAGCTTTTCGGGATCGAACACTGAAGCTTTCTTT. It is translated as CASSFSGSNTEAFF.

V is TRBV6-2 or TRBV6-3 and J is TRBJ2-7, with 8 bases lining up with TRBD1. Trimming at V came to 5 bases and at J to 4 bases, leaving 13 bases not matched to a gene. CDR3 size: 16 residues. Germline CDR1 reads MNHEY; CDR2 reads SVGEGT. In DNA form, the CDR3 reads TGTGCCAGCAGTCCCGGGTCAGGGGGCTGGGGGTACGAGCAGTACTTC. Encoded protein: CASSPGSGGWGYEQYF.

The V and J genes are TRBV12-3 or TRBV12-4 and TRBJ2-1; either TRBD1 or TRBD2 may supply D (6 bases each). TRBJ2-7 matches the DNA end more closely, so the J call is doubtful. This CDR3 is 14 amino acids long. The CDR3 DNA reads TGTGCCAGCAGTTTACGGGGGCCGCGGGGCGAGCAGTACTTC. This translates into CASSLRGPRGEQYF.

V usage is TRBV6-6 and J usage is TRBJ2-1; 12 bases align to TRBD2. The DNA end lines up better with TRBJ2-7; the J call may be wrong. CDR1 is MNHNY, CDR2 SVGAGI, per germline (reference sequence). The CDR3 is 15 amino acids. CDR3 region: CASKLTSGRFNEQYF. The DNA of the CDR3 is TGTGCCAGCAAATTGACTAGCGGGAGATTTAATGAGCAGTACTTC.

The chain joins TRBV12-5 to TRBJ2-6, with 8 bases aligning to TRBD1. The CDR3 sequence is 17 residues long. V was clipped by 2 bases and J by 0 bases; unmatched bases: 3. Per germline, CDR1 LGHNT and CDR2 FRNRAP. Here the CDR3 DNA reads TGTGCTAGTGGTTTGTCAGGGGGCAACTCTGGGGCCAACGTCCTGACTTTC. This sequence encodes CASGLSGGNSGANVLTF.

This clonotype is judged medium-sized (0.01 to 0.1%). Without the conserved terminal phenylalanine or tryptophan, this CDR3 likely stems from a read error. The limits of the CDR3 on the DNA are not certain, so only TCRdb's listed CDR3 is given. The chain carries TRBV7-2 and TRBJ2-1; TRBD2, the table's D call, was not compared with the DNA. Germline V gene lookup returns CDR1 SGHTA and CDR2 FQGNSA. The CDR3 length equals 17 residues, ends included. CDR3 loop: CASSRSGSISSPLHFGN.

The V call is TRBV7-2, the J call TRBJ2-4, with D perhaps TRBD1 (5 bases). Matching the DNA end better, TRBJ2-7 makes the J call doubtful. The germline gives CDR1 SGHTA, CDR2 FQGNSA. The CDR3 spans 13 residues. Written as DNA, the CDR3 is TGTGCCAGCAGCCTAGGGGCGCGTTACGAGCAGTACTTC. This encodes CASSLGARYEQYF.

This clonotype is labeled as medium-sized (0.01 to 0.1%). The chain combines TRBV12-3 or TRBV12-4 with TRBJ2-5, with no clear D. V was shortened by 2 bases and J by 2 bases, with 6 bases between the two germline ends. The CDR3 contains 13 residues. The DNA of the CDR3 is TGTGCCAGCAGTTTAAAAGGGCAAGAGACCCAGTACTTC. This encodes CASSLKGQETQYF.

CDR3 protein: CASLTAHTGELFF. In DNA form, the CDR3 reads TGTGCCAGCTTGACAGCCCACACCGGGGAGCTGTTTTTT. The chain has TRBV7-2 and TRBJ2-2; perhaps TRBD1 as D (5 bases). V gave up 8 bases and J gave up 3 bases, with 10 bases separating them. The CDR3 consists of 13 residues. Germline-derived CDR1 and CDR2 are SGHTA and FQGNSA.